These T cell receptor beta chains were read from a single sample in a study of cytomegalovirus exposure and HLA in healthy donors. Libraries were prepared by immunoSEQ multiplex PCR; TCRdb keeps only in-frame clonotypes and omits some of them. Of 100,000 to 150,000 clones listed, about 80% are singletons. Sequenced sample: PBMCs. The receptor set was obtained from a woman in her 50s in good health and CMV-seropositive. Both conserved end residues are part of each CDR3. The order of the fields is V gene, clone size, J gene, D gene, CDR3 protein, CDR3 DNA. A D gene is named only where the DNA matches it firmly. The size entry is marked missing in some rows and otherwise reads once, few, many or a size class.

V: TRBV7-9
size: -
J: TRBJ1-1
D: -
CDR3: CASSRYDTEAFF
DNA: TGTGCCAGCAGCCGGTACGACACTGAAGCTTTCTTT

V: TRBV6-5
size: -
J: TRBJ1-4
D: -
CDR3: CASSYRGRTNEKLFF
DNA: TGTGCCAGCAGTTACCGGGGTAGGACTAATGAAAAACTGTTTTTT

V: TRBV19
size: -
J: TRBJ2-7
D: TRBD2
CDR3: CASSLAGGYEQYF
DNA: TGTGCCAGTTCCTTAGCGGGAGGGTACGAGCAGTACTTC

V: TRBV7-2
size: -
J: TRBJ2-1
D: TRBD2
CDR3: CASSLSAGIYNEQFF
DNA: TGTGCCAGCAGCTTATCAGCGGGGATTTACAATGAGCAGTTCTTC

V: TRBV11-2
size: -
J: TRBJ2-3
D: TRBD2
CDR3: CASSLLGLAVSTDTQYF
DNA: TGTGCCAGCAGCCTCCTAGGACTAGCGGTTTCCACAGATACGCAGTATTTT

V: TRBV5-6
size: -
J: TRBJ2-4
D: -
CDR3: CASSLVAGDIQYF
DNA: TGTGCCAGCAGCTTGGTTGCAGGCGACATTCAGTACTTC

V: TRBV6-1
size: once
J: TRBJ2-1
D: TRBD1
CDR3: CASRDTGGREQFF
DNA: TGTGCCAGCAGGGATACAGGGGGGCGGGAGCAGTTCTTC

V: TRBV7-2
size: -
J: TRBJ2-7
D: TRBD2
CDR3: CASSWALAGGDEQYF
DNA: TGTGCCAGCAGCTGGGCACTAGCGGGAGGGGACGAGCAGTACTTC

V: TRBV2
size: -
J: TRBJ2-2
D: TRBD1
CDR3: CASSDGQGVRLNTGELFF
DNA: TGTGCCAGCAGTGACGGACAGGGGGTTAGACTGAACACCGGGGAGCTGTTTTTT

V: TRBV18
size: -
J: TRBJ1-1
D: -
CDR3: CASSSSGMANTEAFF
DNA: TGTGCCAGCTCATCCTCAGGGATGGCGAACACTGAAGCTTTCTTT

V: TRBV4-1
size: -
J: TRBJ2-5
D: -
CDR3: CASSQGATSQYF
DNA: TGCGCCAGCAGCCAGGGAGCCACTTCCCAGTACTTC

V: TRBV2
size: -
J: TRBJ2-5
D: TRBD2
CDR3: CASTTLASGSGETQYF
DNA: TGTGCCAGCACTACCCTGGCTAGCGGGAGTGGCGAGACCCAGTACTTC

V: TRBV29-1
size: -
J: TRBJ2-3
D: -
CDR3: CSVESGHHSGDTQYF
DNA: TGCAGCGTTGAAAGTGGACACCATTCTGGAGATACGCAGTATTTT

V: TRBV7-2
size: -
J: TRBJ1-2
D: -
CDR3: CASSLVQANYGYTF
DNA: TGTGCCAGCAGCTTAGTACAGGCTAACTATGGCTACACCTTC

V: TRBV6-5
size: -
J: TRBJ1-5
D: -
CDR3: CASSRGNQPQHF
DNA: TGTGCCAGCAGTCGGGGTAATCAGCCCCAGCATTTT

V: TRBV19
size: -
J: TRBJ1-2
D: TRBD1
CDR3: CASSRQGSYGYTF
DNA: TGTGCCAGTAGTAGACAGGGAAGCTATGGCTACACCTTC

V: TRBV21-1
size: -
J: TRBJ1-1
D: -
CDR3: CASSKDSFMNTEAFF
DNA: TGTGCCAGCAGCAAAGACAGTTTCATGAACACTGAAGCTTTCTTT

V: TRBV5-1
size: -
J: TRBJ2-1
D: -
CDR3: CASSLSRLNEQFF
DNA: TGCGCCAGCAGCTTATCCAGGCTCAATGAGCAGTTCTTC

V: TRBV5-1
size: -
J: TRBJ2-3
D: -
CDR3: CASSPVGGLYTDTQYF
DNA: TGCGCCAGCAGCCCGGTTGGAGGACTCTACACAGATACGCAGTATTTT

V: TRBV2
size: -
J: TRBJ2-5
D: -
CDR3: CASSQANDKTQYF
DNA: TGTGCCAGCTCTCAGGCTAATGATAAGACCCAGTACTTC

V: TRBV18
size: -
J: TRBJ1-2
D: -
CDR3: CASSLQGMENYGYTF
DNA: TGTGCCAGCTCATTACAGGGTATGGAGAACTATGGCTACACCTTC

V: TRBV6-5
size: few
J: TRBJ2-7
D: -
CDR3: CASSAGVAYEQYF
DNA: TGTGCCAGCAGCGCAGGGGTCGCGTACGAGCAGTACTTC

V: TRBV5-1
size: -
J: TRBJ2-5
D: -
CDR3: CASHYQETQYF
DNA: TGCGCCAGCCACTACCAAGAGACCCAGTACTTC

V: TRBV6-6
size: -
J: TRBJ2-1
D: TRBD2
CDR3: CASSSLTSGSVDEQFF
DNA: TGTGCCAGCAGTTCATTGACTAGCGGGAGTGTTGATGAGCAGTTCTTC

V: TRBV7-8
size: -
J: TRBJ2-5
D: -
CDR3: CASSLEAAGTQYF
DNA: TGTGCCAGCAGCTTAGAAGCGGCGGGGACCCAGTACTTC

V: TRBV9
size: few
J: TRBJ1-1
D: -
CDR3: CASTGCMAFF
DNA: TGTGCCAGCACGGGATGTATGGCTTTCTTT

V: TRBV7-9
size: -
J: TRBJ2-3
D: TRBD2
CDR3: CASSARTSGSTDTQYF
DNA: TGTGCCAGCAGCGCAAGGACTAGCGGGAGCACAGATACGCAGTATTTT

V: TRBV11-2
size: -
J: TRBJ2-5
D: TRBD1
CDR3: CASSLGQGVVQTQYF
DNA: TGTGCCAGCAGCTTAGGCCAGGGGGTCGTACAGACCCAGTACTTC

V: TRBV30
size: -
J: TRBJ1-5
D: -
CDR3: CAWSNTGNWQPQHF
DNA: TGTGCCTGGAGCAATACAGGGAATTGGCAGCCCCAGCATTTT

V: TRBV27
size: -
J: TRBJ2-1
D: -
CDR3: CASSLTPNTSKREQFF
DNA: TGTGCCAGCAGTTTAACCCCAAATACCTCAAAGCGGGAGCAGTTCTTC

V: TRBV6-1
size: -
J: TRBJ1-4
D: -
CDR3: CASILEGLNEKLFF
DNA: TGTGCCAGCATCCTTGAGGGCCTAAATGAAAAACTGTTTTTT

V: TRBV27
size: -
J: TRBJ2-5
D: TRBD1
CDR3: CASSLRQGGETQYF
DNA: TGTGCCAGCAGTCTCCGACAGGGCGGTGAGACCCAGTACTTC

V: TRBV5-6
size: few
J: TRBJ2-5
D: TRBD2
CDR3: CASSPLAGPQETQYF
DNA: TGTGCCAGCAGCCCTCTAGCGGGGCCCCAAGAGACCCAGTACTTC

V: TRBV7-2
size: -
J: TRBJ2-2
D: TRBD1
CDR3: CASRGQGFTGELFF
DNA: TGTGCCAGCAGGGGACAGGGGTTTACCGGGGAGCTGTTTTTT

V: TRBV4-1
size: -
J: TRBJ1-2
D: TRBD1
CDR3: CASSQEGGRYGYTF
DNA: TGCGCCAGCAGCCAAGAAGGGGGCCGGTATGGCTACACCTTC

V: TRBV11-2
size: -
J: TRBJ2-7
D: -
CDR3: CASSVTRGSYEQYF
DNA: TGTGCCAGCAGCGTCACCAGGGGATCCTACGAGCAGTACTTC

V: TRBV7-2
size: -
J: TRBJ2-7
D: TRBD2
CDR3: CASSSGRVSYEQYF
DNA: TGTGCCAGCAGTAGCGGGAGAGTGTCGTACGAGCAGTACTTC

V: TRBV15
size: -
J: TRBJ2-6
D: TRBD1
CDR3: CATSRAGGVYRRGANVLTF
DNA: TGTGCCACCAGCAGAGCAGGGGGTGTCTATCGGAGAGGGGCCAACGTCCTGACTTTC

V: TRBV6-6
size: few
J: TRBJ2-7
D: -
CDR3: CASSGSGGAGYEQYF
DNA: TGTGCCAGCAGCGGTAGTGGGGGCGCGGGCTACGAGCAGTACTTC

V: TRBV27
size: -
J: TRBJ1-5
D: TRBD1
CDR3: CASSPQGGSNQPQHF
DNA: TGTGCCAGCAGTCCCCAGGGGGGAAGCAATCAGCCCCAGCATTTT

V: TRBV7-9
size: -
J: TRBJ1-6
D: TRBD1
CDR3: CASSQSGGQGRSPLHF
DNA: TGTGCCAGCAGCCAAAGCGGAGGACAGGGTCGTTCACCCCTCCACTTT

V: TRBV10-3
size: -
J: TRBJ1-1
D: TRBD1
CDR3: CAIRDKQGAGTEAFF
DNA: TGTGCCATCAGGGATAAACAGGGGGCAGGCACTGAAGCTTTCTTT

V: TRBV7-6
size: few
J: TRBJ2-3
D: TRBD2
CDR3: CASSFRLAGVTDTQYF
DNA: TGTGCCAGCAGCTTTCGACTAGCGGGAGTCACAGATACGCAGTATTTT

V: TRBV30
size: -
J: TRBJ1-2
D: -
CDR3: CALRDTNYGYTF
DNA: TGTGCCTTACGGGACACTAACTATGGCTACACCTTC

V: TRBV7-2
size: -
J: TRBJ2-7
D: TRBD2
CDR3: CASSQRTSGYYEQYF
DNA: TGTGCCAGCAGCCAAAGGACTAGCGGATATTACGAGCAGTACTTC

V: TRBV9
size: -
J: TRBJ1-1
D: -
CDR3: CASSVLEGGTEAFF
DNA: TGTGCCAGCAGCGTGCTGGAGGGAGGCACTGAAGCTTTCTTT

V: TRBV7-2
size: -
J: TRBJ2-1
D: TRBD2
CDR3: CASSLIGRGEQFF
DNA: TGTGCCAGCAGCTTAATCGGGCGGGGGGAGCAGTTCTTC

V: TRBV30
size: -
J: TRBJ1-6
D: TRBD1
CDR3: CAWSPRGVSPLHF
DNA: TGTGCCTGGAGTCCCAGGGGGGTCTCACCCCTCCACTTT

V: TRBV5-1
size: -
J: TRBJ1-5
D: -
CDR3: CASSLTGAGNQPQHF
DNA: TGCGCCAGCAGCTTGACGGGAGCGGGCAATCAGCCCCAGCATTTT

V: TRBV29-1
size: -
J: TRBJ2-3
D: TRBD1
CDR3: CSVGQGFTDTQYF
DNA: TGCAGCGTTGGACAGGGGTTTACGGATACGCAGTATTTT

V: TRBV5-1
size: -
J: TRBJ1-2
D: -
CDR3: CASSPGDHQYGYTF
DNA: TGCGCCAGCAGCCCGGGGGACCATCAATATGGCTACACCTTC

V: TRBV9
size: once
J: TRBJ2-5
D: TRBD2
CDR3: CASSSRGGQETQYF
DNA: TGTGCCAGCAGCTCCCGGGGGGGGCAAGAGACCCAGTACTTC

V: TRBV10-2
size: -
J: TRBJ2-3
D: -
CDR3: CASRRGLDTDTQYF
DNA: TGCGCCAGCAGGCGGGGACTCGACACAGATACGCAGTATTTT

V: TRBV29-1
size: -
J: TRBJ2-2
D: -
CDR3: CSVGNTGELFF
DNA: TGCAGCGTCGGGAACACCGGGGAGCTGTTTTTT

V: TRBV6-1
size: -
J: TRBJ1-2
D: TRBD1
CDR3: CASSGPDRVYSYGYPF
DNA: TGTGCCAGCAGTGGGCCGGACAGGGTTTATTCCTATGGCTACCCCTTC